The 6 T cell receptor beta chains below come from one sample, sequenced in a study of T-cell reconstitution after alpha-beta-depleted transplantation in children. TCRbeta library preparation incorporated unique molecular identifiers. MiXCR, applied by TCRdb to the PCR reads, yields one record per CDR3 protein. The sample has 90,000 to 100,000 distinct CDR3 sequences, less than 25% seen once. Sequences were derived from PBMCs, sampled before TCRalphabeta/CD19-depleted stem cell transplant. The receptors originated from a boy aged 2 to 9 with acute lymphoblastic leukemia, due to receive a stem cell transplant.

The rearrangement uses TRBV9 and TRBJ2-1; D tentatively reads TRBD1 or TRBD2 (5 bases each). Germline V gene sequence: CDR1 SGDLS, CDR2 YYNGEE. V was cut by 2 bases and J by 6 bases, with 15 bases left in between. CDR3 length: 15 amino acids. The CDR3 bases are TGTGCCAGCAGCGTCGTCGACGGGGCTATCAATGAGCAGTTCTTC. Amino acid sequence: CASSVVDGAINEQFF.

Many counts were recorded for this clonotype. The chain carries TRBV7-9 and TRBJ2-7; D is uncertain. Germline loops: CDR1 SEHNR, CDR2 FQNEAQ (reference sequence). This CDR3 has 11 residues. The V and J ends lost 4 bases and 4 bases respectively, with 5 bases between them. CDR3 DNA: TGTGCCAGCAGCTCTTATTACGAGCAGTACTTC. This codes for CASSSYYEQYF.

The V gene is TRBV6-1, the J gene TRBJ1-5; D is perhaps TRBD1 (5 bases). The V and J ends lost 7 bases and 6 bases respectively, with 13 bases between them. This CDR3 contains 13 residues. Germline values: CDR1 MNHNS, CDR2 SASEGT. The CDR3 sequence: CASNQGVGQPQHF. CDR3 sequence (DNA): TGTGCCAGCAACCAGGGTGTGGGTCAGCCCCAGCATTTT.

The chain couples TRBV7-2 to TRBJ2-1; D is uncertain. Trimming left V 5 bases short and J 6 bases short, with 8 bases between. From germline, CDR1 is SGHTA and CDR2 FQGNSA. The CDR3 spans 12 residues. The CDR3, as DNA: TGTGCCAGCAGCCGTAGGTTCAATGAGCAGTTCTTC. Amino acids: CASSRRFNEQFF.

This clonotype has only a few counts. This chain uses TRBV6-1 with TRBJ1-6, with 9 bases matching TRBD1. There are 13 residues in the CDR3. CDR1 is MNHNS and CDR2 is SASEGT in the germline V gene. Germline trimming cut 5 bases from V and 10 bases from J; bases unmatched to any gene: 3. CDR3 in amino acids: CASSPQGASPLHF. As DNA, the CDR3 is TGTGCCAGCAGTCCACAGGGGGCCTCACCCCTCCACTTT.

There are a few counts of this clonotype. V and J are TRBV28 and TRBJ1-2; 7 bases are a match to TRBD1. CDR1 MDHEN and CDR2 SYDVKM come from the germline V gene. Germline trimming cut 8 bases from V and 4 bases from J; bases unmatched to any gene: 1. The CDR3 contains 11 residues. The CDR3 region is CASRDSYGYTF. The CDR3, as DNA: TGTGCCAGCCGGGACAGCTATGGCTACACCTTC.